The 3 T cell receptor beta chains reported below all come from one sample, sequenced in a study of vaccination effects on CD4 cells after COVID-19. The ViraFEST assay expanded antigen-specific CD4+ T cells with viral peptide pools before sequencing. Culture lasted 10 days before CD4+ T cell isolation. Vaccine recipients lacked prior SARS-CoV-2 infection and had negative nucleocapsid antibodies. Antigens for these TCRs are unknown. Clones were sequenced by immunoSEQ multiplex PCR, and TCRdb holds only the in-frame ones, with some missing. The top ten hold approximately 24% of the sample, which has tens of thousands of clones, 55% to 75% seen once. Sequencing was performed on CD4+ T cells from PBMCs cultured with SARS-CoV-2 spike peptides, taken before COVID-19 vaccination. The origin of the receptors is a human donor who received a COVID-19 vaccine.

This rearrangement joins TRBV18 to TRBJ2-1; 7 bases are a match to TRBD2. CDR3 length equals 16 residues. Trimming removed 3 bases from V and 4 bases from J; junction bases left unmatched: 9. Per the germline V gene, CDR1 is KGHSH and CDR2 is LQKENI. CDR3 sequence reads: CASSPPRRTRYNEQFF. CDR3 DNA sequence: TGTGCCAGCTCACCTCCCAGACGGACTAGATACAATGAGCAGTTCTTC.

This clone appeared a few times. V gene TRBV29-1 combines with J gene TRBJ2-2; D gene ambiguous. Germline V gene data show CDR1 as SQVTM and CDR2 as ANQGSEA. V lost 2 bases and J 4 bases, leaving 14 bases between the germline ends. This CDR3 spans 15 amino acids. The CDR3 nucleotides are TGCAGCGTTGAACAGGCCAGCAGACGCACCGGGGAGCTGTTTTTT. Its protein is CSVEQASRRTGELFF.

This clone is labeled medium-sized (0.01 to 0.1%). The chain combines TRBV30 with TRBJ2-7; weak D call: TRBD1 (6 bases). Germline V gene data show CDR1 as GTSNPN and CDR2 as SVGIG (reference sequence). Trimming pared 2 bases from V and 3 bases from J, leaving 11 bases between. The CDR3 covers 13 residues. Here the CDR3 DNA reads TGTGCCTGGAGTCCCCAGACAGGCTACGAGCAGTACTTC. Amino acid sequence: CAWSPQTGYEQYF.